This T cell receptor (beta chain) was retrieved from a study of OX40 agonist ivuxolimab in advanced cancers. For the study at large: Patients receiving dose escalation had hepatocellular carcinoma, melanoma, renal cell or head and neck cancer.

This CDR3 contains 13 residues. Germline V gives CDR1 LGHNA, CDR2 YNFKEQ. This clone has a handful of counts. The target antigen is unknown. At one end, the junction sequence differs from germline, possibly due to a read error. TCRdb keeps only in-frame clones here, not all; method: immunoSEQ multiplex PCR. The table lists about 63,000 clones, over 75% of them singletons, with 11% in the top ten. The investigators sampled blood at baseline, at cycle 4 day 1, and at cycle 7 day 1. Whole-study results and caveats: Partly responding patients at 0.1-3.0 mg/kg showed some of the smallest clonal expansion. Researchers report that CD8+ T cells had, on average, more expanded clones than CD4+.

The clonotype originates from an adult with an advanced solid tumor such as melanoma, head and neck, liver or kidney cancer. The sequences come from CD4+ or CD8+ T cells sorted from blood, collected in a trial of the OX40 agonist ivuxolimab. The rearrangement joins TRBV4-2 to TRBJ1-2; D not resolved. The CDR3, as DNA: TGTGCCAGCACCCAAGACGAGGGTTGGGGCTACACCTTC. Encoded protein: CASTQDEGWGYTF.